This paragraph covers one T cell receptor beta chain sequence. Its target is not known. The source of the sample is a study of shared clonotypes between healthy human individuals. Study-wide results and caveats: When naive CD4 clonotypes were compared across a few donors, roughly 4.9% were shared. In the sorted subsets, rarefaction showed sequencing was incomplete despite large depth.

CDR1 is LNHDA and CDR2 is SQIVND in the germline V gene (reference sequence). The CDR3 runs to 12 residues. Trimming at V came to 10 bases and at J to 13 bases, leaving 12 bases not matched to a gene. Method: immunoSEQ multiplex PCR; TCRdb's copy keeps in-frame clones and lacks some. This sample has roughly 2.2 million clones, with 80% to 95% found just once. The CD4+ fraction was divided into a CD45RA+ naive subset and a CD45RA-negative memory subset. Sequencing input: naive CD4+ T cells from PBMCs. Subset in this sample: CD45RA+ positively selected. The rearrangement joins TRBV19 to TRBJ1-4; TRBD1 aligns across 7 bases. The origin of this receptor is a man between 18 and 29 years old in good health. Some clones in this sample may be carry-over from other donors' samples. CDR3 residues: CATSLTGKTLFF. The CDR3 nucleotides read TGTGCCACCTCATTGACAGGGAAGACACTGTTTTTT. Looking up the rest from reference TRBV19 and TRBJ1-4 gives the full variable domain: DGGITQSPKYLFRKEGQNVTLSCEQNLNHDAMYWYRQDPGQGLRLIYYSQIVNDFQKGDIAEGYSVSREKKESFPLTVTSAQKNPTAFYLCATSLTGKTLFFGSGTQLSVL.